This T cell receptor beta chain is from a study of OX40 agonist ivuxolimab in advanced cancers. Study context: Hepatocellular carcinoma, melanoma, renal cell or head and neck cancer affected the dose-escalation patients.

Systemic immunosuppression or autoimmune disease history was grounds to exclude patients. Sequenced by immunoSEQ multiplex PCR; TCRdb stores in-frame clones only, minus some. Of 25,000 to 35,000 clones detected, approximately 86% appear once; the ten largest clones hold less than 35%. About this clone itself: The antigen is not known.

General study findings and limits: The study found among the lowest clonal expansion in partial responders at 0.1-3.0 mg/kg.

The CDR3 is 17 amino acids. Trimming took off 1 base at V and 0 bases at J, with 16 bases between the two ends. CDR1 is LGHNT, CDR2 FRNRAP, per germline. The sequence derives from an adult with an advanced solid tumor such as melanoma, head and neck, liver or kidney cancer. The gene calls are TRBV12-5 and TRBJ2-7; no clear D gene. The input for sequencing was CD4+ or CD8+ T cells sorted from blood, taken in a trial of the OX40 agonist ivuxolimab. CDR3 amino acids: CASGLGTSVPLSYEQYF. In nucleotides, the CDR3 is TGTGCTAGTGGTTTGGGCACTTCGGTCCCGCTCTCCTACGAGCAGTACTTC.